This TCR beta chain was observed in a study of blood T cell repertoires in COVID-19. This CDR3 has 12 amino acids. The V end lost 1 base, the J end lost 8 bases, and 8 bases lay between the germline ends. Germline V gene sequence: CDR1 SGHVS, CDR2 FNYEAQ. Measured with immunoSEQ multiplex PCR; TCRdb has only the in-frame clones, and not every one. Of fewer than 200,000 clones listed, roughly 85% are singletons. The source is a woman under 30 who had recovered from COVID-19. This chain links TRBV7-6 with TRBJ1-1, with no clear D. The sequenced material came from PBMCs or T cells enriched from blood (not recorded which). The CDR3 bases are TGTGCCAGCAGCTTAGTTTTAGAAGAAGCTTTCTTT. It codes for CASSLVLEEAFF.